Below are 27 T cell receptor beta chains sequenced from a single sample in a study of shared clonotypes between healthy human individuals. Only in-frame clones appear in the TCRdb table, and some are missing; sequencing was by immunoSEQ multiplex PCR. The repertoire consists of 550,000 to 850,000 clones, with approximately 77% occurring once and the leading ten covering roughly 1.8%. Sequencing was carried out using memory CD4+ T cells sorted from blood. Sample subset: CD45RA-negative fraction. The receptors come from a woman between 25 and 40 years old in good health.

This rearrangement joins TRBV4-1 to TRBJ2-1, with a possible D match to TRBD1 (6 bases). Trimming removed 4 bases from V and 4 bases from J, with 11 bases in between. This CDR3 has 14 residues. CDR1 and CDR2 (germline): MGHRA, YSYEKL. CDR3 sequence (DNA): TGCGCCAGCAGCCTCGGGACACCTTACAATGAGCAGTTCTTC. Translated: CASSLGTPYNEQFF.

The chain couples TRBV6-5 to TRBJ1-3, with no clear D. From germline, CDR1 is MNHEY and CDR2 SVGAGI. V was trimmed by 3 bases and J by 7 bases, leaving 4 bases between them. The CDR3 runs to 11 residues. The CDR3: CASSYFNTIYF. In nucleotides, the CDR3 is TGTGCCAGCAGTTATTTCAACACCATATATTTT.

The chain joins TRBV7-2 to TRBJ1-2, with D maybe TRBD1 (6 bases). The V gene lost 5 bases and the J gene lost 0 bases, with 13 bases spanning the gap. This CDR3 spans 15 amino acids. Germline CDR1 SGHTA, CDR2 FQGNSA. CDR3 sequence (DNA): TGTGCCAGCAGCCTCGAAAGGACAGCTAACTATGGCTACACCTTC. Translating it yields CASSLERTANYGYTF.

The CDR3 loop reads CASSELPRTGRIEQYF. The CDR3 bases are TGTGCCAGCAGCGAACTGCCAAGGACAGGGCGGATCGAGCAGTACTTC. The chain couples TRBV5-6 to TRBJ2-7; 8 nucleotides match TRBD1. J gave up 6 bases and V 4 bases, and 15 bases lay outside the gene matches. Germline V lookup: CDR1 SGHDT, CDR2 YYEEEE. This CDR3 is built from 16 residues.

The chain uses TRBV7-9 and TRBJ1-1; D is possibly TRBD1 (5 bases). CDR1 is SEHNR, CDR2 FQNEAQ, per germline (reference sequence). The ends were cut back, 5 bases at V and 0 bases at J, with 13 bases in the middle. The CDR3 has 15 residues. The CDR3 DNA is TGTGCCAGCAGCAGGGGCGGATCCATGAACACTGAAGCTTTCTTT. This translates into CASSRGGSMNTEAFF.

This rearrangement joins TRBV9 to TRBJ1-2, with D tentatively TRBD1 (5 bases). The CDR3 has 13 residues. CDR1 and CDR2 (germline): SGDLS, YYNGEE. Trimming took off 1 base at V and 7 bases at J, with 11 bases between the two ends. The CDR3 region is CASSVSDQGGYTF. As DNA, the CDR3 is TGTGCCAGCAGCGTATCCGATCAGGGTGGCTACACCTTC.

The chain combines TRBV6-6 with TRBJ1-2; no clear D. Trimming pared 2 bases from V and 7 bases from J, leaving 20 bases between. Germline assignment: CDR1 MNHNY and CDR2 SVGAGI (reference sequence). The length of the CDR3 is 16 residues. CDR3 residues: CASSYASFAPYSGYTF. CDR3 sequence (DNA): TGTGCCAGCAGTTACGCCTCATTCGCCCCTTACAGTGGCTACACCTTC.

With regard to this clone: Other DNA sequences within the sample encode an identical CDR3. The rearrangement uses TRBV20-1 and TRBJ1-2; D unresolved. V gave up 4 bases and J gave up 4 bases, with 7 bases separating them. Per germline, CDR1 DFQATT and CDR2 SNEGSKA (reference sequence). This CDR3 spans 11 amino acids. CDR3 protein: CSATGPYGYTF. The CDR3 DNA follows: TGCAGTGCTACCGGGCCCTATGGCTACACCTTC.

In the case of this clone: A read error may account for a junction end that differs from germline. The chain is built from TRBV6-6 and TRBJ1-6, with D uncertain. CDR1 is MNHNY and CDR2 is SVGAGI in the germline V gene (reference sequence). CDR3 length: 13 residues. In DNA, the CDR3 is TGTGCCAGCAGTTACTCCAATAATTCACCCCTCCACTTT. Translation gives CASSYSNNSPLHF.

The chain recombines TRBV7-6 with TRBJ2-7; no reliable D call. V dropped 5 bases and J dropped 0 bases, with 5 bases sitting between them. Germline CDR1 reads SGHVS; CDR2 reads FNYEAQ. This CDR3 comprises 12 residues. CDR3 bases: TGTGCCAGCAGCCTCATCTCCTACGAGCAGTACTTC. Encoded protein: CASSLISYEQYF.

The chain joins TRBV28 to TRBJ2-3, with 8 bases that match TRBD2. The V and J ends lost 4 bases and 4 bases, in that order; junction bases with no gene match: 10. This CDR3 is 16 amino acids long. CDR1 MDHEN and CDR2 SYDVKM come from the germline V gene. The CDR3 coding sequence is TGTGCCAGCAGTTCTCTGGGTCTAGCGGGCTCAGATACGCAGTATTTT. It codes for CASSSLGLAGSDTQYF.

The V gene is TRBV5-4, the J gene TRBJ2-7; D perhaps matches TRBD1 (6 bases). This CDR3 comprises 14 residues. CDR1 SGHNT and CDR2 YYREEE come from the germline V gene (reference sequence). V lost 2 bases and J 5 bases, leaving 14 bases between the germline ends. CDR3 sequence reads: CASSLSGAEDEQYF. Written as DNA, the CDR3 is TGTGCCAGCAGCTTATCAGGGGCGGAGGACGAGCAGTACTTC.

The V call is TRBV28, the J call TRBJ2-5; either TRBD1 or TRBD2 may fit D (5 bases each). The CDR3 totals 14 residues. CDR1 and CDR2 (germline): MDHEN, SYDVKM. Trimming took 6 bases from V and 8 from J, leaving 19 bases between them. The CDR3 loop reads CASRAGTGLNTQYF. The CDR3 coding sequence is TGTGCCAGCAGGGCCGGGACCGGCCTGAATACCCAGTACTTC.

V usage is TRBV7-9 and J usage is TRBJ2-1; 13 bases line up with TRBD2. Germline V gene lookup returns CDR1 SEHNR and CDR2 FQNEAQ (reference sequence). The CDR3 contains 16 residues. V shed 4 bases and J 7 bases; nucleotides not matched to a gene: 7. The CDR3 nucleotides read TGTGCCAGCAGCTCTTGGACTAGCGGGAGAGGGAATGAGCAGTTCTTC. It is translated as CASSSWTSGRGNEQFF.

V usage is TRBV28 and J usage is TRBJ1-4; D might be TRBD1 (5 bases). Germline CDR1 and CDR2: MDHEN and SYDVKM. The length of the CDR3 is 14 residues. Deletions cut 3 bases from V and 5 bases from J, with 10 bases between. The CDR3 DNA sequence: TGTGCCAGCAGTTTGCCACAGGACAATGAAAAACTGTTTTTT. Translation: CASSLPQDNEKLFF.

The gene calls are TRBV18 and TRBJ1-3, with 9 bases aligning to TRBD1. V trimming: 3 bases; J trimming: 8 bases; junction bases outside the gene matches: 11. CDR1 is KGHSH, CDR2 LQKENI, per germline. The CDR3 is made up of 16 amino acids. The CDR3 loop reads CASSPGADRGSDTIYF. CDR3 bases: TGTGCCAGCTCACCGGGGGCCGACAGGGGGTCGGACACCATATATTTT.

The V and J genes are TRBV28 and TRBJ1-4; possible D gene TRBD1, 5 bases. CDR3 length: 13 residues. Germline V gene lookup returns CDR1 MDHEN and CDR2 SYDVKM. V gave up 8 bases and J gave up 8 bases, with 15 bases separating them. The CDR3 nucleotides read TGTGCCAGCGACCGCCGGGGGAGGGAAAAACTGTTTTTT. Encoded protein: CASDRRGREKLFF.

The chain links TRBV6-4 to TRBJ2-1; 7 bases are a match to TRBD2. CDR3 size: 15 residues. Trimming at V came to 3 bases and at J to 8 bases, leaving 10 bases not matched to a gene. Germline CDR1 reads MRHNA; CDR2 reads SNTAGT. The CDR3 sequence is CASSEAGRASDEQFF. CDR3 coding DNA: TGTGCCAGCAGTGAAGCGGGGAGGGCCTCGGATGAGCAGTTCTTC.

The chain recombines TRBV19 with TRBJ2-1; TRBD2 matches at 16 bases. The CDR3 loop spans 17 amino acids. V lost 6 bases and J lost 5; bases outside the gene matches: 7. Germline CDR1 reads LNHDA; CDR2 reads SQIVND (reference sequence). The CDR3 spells CASSGTSGRAIDNEQFF. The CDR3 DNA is TGTGCCAGTAGCGGGACTAGCGGGAGGGCCATAGACAATGAGCAGTTCTTC.

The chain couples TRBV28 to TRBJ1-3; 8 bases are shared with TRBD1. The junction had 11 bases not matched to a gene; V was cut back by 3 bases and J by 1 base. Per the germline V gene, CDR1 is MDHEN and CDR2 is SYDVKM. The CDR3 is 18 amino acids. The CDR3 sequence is CASSFFLEQGESGNTIYF. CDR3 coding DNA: TGTGCCAGCAGTTTTTTTCTCGAACAGGGGGAATCTGGAAACACCATATATTTT.

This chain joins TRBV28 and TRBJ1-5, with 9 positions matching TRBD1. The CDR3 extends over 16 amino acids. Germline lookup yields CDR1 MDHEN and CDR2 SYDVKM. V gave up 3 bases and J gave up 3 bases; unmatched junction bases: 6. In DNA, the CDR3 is TGTGCCAGCAGTTTGACAGGGGGGAGATTCAATCAGCCCCAGCATTTT. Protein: CASSLTGGRFNQPQHF.

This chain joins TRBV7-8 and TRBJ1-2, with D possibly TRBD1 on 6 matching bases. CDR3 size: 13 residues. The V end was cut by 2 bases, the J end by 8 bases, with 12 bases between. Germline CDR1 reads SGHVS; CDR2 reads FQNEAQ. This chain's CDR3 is CASSLNAGVGYTF. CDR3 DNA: TGTGCCAGCAGCTTAAACGCAGGGGTCGGCTACACCTTC.

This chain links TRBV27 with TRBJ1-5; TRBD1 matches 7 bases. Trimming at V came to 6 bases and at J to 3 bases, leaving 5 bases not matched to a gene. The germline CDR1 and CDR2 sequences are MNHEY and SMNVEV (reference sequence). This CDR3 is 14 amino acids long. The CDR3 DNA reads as TGTGCCAGCAGACCCGGGACAGCCAATCAGCCCCAGCATTTT. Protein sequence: CASRPGTANQPQHF.

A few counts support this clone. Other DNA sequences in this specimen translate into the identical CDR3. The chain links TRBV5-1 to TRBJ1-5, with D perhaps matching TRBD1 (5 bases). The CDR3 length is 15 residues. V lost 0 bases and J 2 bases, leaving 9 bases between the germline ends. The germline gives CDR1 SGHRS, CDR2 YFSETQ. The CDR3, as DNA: TGCGCCAGCAGCTTGGAAGGGGCAGGCAATCAGCCCCAGCATTTT. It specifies CASSLEGAGNQPQHF. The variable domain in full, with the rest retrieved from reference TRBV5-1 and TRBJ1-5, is KAGVTQTPRYLIKTRGQQVTLSCSPISGHRSVSWYQQTPGQGLQFLFEYFSETQRNKGNFPGRFSGRQFSNSRSEMNVSTLELGDSALYLCASSLEGAGNQPQHFGDGTRLSIL.

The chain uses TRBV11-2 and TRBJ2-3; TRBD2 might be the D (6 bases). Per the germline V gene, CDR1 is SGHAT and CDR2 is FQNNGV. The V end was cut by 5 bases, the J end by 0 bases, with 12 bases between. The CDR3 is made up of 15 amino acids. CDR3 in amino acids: CASSTTRSSTDTQYF. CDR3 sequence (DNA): TGTGCCAGCAGCACGACTAGGAGTAGCACAGATACGCAGTATTTT.

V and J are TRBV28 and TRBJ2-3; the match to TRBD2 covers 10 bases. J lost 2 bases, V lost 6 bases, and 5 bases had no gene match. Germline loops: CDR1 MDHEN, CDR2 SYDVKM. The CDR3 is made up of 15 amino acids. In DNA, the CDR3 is TGTGCCAGCAGCGACACTAGCGGGAACACAGATACGCAGTATTTT. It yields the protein CASSDTSGNTDTQYF.

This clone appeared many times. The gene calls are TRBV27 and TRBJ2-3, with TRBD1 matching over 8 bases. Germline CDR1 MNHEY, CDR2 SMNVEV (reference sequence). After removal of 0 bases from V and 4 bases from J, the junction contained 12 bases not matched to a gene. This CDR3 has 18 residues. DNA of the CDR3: TGTGCCAGCAGTTTATCGATAAGGACAGGGCGAGTAGCAGATACGCAGTATTTT. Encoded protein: CASSLSIRTGRVADTQYF.